One sample yielded the 10 T cell receptor beta chains listed below, sequenced in a study of shared clonotypes between healthy human individuals. Sequencing was performed with immunoSEQ multiplex PCR; in TCRdb, only in-frame clones are kept and a portion is missing. The sample yields fewer than 650,000 clones, about 82% seen once. Sequenced input: PBMCs. The receptor set was obtained from a woman between 35 and 50 years old in good health. Some clones in this sample may be carry-over from other donors' samples.

The chain is built from TRBV5-1 and TRBJ1-5; maybe TRBD1 (5 bases). The germline gives CDR1 SGHRS, CDR2 YFSETQ. V was cut by 4 bases and J by 0 bases, with 11 bases left in between. The CDR3 has 15 amino acids. CDR3 DNA: TGCGCCAGCAGCCTCGGGGGAAATAGCAATCAGCCCCAGCATTTT. Protein product: CASSLGGNSNQPQHF.

A word on this clone: With only one base between it and a far larger clone, this is likely a read error. The rearrangement uses TRBV5-1 and TRBJ1-1; D is perhaps TRBD1 (6 bases). Germline-derived CDR1 and CDR2 are SGHRS and YFSETQ. The CDR3 has 14 residues. CDR3 amino acids: CASRLSGAETEASF. CDR3 bases: TGCGCCAGCAGGTTATCAGGGGCAGAAACTGAAGCTTCCTTT.

This sequence joins TRBV21-1 and TRBJ2-3. TRBV21-1 is classified as a pseudogene. CDR3 size: 14 residues. This chain's CDR3 is CASSMGPALYTQYF. The CDR3 nucleotides read TGTGCCAGCAGCATGGGACCGGCCCTCTATACGCAGTATTTT.

The chain has TRBV7-2 and TRBJ2-4; unclear D gene. The CDR3 contains 17 residues. Trimming left V 5 bases short and J 2 bases short, with 19 bases between. In germline, CDR1 is SGHTA, CDR2 FQGNSA. The CDR3 sequence is CASSPGLPLSTKNIQYF. For the CDR3, the DNA is TGTGCCAGCAGCCCCGGGCTTCCCCTCTCAACCAAAAACATTCAGTACTTC.

Concerning this clone: A junction boundary mismatches the germline segment, possibly from a read error. The chain combines TRBV4-1 with TRBJ2-3; 8 nucleotides line up with TRBD2. The V gene's germline CDR1 is MGHRA and CDR2 YSYEKL. The CDR3 runs 16 residues. The CDR3 DNA follows: TGCGCCAGCAGCCGGGCCCTAGCGGGTATCACAGATACTCAGTATTTT. It is translated as CASSRALAGITDTQYF.

The genes are TRBV28 and TRBJ1-4; 7 bases align to TRBD1. Trimming took 7 bases from V and 0 from J; bases not matched to a gene: 8. This CDR3 comprises 16 residues. Germline CDR1 and CDR2: MDHEN and SYDVKM. The CDR3 loop reads CASTQPQGATNEKLFF. CDR3 DNA sequence: TGTGCCAGCACCCAACCCCAGGGGGCAACTAATGAAAAACTGTTTTTT.

The gene calls are TRBV4-3 and TRBJ2-7; D might be TRBD2 (5 bases). Trimming cost V 3 bases and J 3 bases, with 12 bases left between them. Germline loops: CDR1 LGHNA, CDR2 YSLEER. The CDR3 covers 14 residues. This chain's CDR3 is CASSQRAESYEQYF. The CDR3 bases are TGCGCCAGCAGCCAGAGGGCAGAGAGCTACGAGCAGTACTTC.

Concerning this clone: This likely reflects a read error, since a far larger clone is one base away. The sample has other DNA sequences that encode this CDR3 too. The chain recombines TRBV27 with TRBJ1-2, with 9 bases identical to TRBD1. CDR3 length: 15 residues. Germline CDR1 is MNHEY and CDR2 is SMNVEV (reference sequence). Here the CDR3 DNA reads TGTGCCAGCAGTCCGAGACAGGGGGGGAACTATGGTTACACCTTC. Residues: CASSPRQGGNYGYTF.

CDR3 region: CASSKVPGQGPDEQYF. CDR3 sequence (DNA): TGTGCCAGCAGCAAAGTTCCGGGACAGGGACCCGACGAGCAGTACTTC. The chain employs TRBV21-1 and TRBJ2-7; the D call TRBD1 from the table was never checked on the DNA. TRBV21-1 is a known pseudogene. The CDR3 has 16 residues.

This clone has a single count. This may be a read error, as it is one base from a much larger clone. Other nucleotide sequences in the sample specify the same CDR3. This rearrangement joins TRBV30 to TRBJ1-5; 7 bases align to TRBD1. The J segment lost 7 bases and the V segment lost 4 bases, leaving 7 bases of the junction unmatched. The V gene's germline CDR1 is GTSNPN and CDR2 SVGIG (reference sequence). The CDR3 loop spans 13 amino acids. The DNA of the CDR3 is TGTGCCTGGACCAGACAGGGAGACCAGCCCCAGCATTTT. Encoded protein: CAWTRQGDQPQHF.